Described below is a single T cell receptor beta chain sequence and its context. The data were obtained in a study of T cell changes during pregnancy in multiple sclerosis. Only in-frame clones appear in the TCRdb table, and some are missing; sequencing was by immunoSEQ multiplex PCR. The sample lists 36,000 or so clones, more than 70% seen once, with just over 0.55% in the top ten. The CDR3 runs to 15 residues. Germline values: CDR1 SGHVS, CDR2 FQNEAQ. Trimming took 6 bases from V and 0 from J; bases not matched to a gene: 4. The clonotype comes from a female donor with multiple sclerosis, enrolled in a pregnancy study. Sequences were derived from CD4+ T cells from peripheral blood mononuclear cells, sampled in the first trimester of pregnancy. The rearrangement uses TRBV7-8 and TRBJ2-2; 7 bases match TRBD1. The CDR3 here is CASRVTGANTGELFF. The CDR3, as DNA: TGTGCCAGCAGGGTTACAGGGGCGAACACCGGGGAGCTGTTTTTT.